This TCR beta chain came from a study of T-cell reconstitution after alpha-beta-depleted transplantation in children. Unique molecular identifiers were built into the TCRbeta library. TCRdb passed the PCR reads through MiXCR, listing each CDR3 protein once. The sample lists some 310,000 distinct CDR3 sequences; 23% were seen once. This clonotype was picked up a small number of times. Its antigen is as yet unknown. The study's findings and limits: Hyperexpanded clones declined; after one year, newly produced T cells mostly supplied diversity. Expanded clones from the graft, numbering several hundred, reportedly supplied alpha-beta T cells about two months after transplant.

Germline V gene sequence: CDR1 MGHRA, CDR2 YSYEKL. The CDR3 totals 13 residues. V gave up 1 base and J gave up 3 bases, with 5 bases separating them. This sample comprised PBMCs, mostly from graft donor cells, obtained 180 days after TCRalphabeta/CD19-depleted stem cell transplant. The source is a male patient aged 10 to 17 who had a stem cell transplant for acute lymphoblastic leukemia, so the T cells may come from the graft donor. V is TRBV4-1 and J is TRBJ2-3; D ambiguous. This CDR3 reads CASSQADTDTQYF. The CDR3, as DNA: TGCGCCAGCAGCCAAGCAGATACAGATACGCAGTATTTT.